The 26 T cell receptor beta chains presented below share a single source sample, sequenced in a study of monozygotic twins with inflammatory bowel disease. TCRdb processed the 5' RACE reads again and assigns one entry to each CDR3 protein, with no DNA. This sample's clone table lists roughly 100,000 distinct CDR3 sequences. Source material: blood. The receptor source for this set is a human donor with ulcerative colitis or Crohn's disease, or a healthy co-twin of an affected twin (not recorded which).

The chain couples TRBV15 to TRBJ2-2; there is no DNA to check the TCRdb D call of TRBD1. This CDR3 region has 16 residues. The V gene's germline CDR1 is LNHNV and CDR2 YYDKDF (reference sequence). The CDR3 here is CATSRDQGSNTGELFF.

The V call is TRBV20-1, the J call TRBJ2-7; the TCRdb call, TRBD1, lacks DNA for checking. Germline CDR1 and CDR2: DFQATT and SNEGSKA (reference sequence). This CDR3 has 16 residues. CDR3 amino acids: CSARASDRGHSYEQYF.

The chain couples TRBV12-3 or TRBV12-4 to TRBJ1-5; without DNA, the TCRdb call of TRBD1 cannot be checked. The CDR3 runs 15 residues. CDR3 sequence reads: CASRASGQRGQPQHF.

V and J are TRBV5-4 and TRBJ2-3; checking the TCRdb D call of TRBD2 is not possible without DNA. The germline gives CDR1 SGHNT, CDR2 YYREEE (reference sequence). There are 16 residues in the CDR3. The CDR3 spells CASSLGTSGSRDTQYF.

This chain uses TRBV7-8 with TRBJ2-3; with no DNA, the TCRdb D assignment of TRBD2 cannot be verified. This CDR3 has 15 amino acids. Germline V CDR1 and CDR2: SGHVS, FQNEAQ. The chain's CDR3 is CASSLYGGGTDTQYF.

This chain connects TRBV12-3 or TRBV12-4 to TRBJ1-5; TCRdb indicates TRBD1, and absent DNA this call remains unverified. The CDR3 contains 14 residues. The CDR3 sequence: CASSIGTGGQPQHF.

This chain links TRBV10-3 with TRBJ2-3; TCRdb's D call of TRBD1 is untestable without DNA. The CDR3 loop spans 13 amino acids. Germline V CDR1 and CDR2: ENHRY, SYGVKD. Here the CDR3 reads CANRGAHTDTQYF.

The chain links TRBV20-1 to TRBJ2-1; absent DNA, TCRdb's TRBD2 call cannot be checked. The CDR3 runs 15 residues. Germline assignment: CDR1 DFQATT and CDR2 SNEGSKA (reference sequence). The CDR3 region is CSASGTSGVYNEQFF.

V is TRBV20-1 and J is TRBJ2-7; TCRdb's D call, TRBD2, is unchecked because there is no DNA. The germline gives CDR1 DFQATT, CDR2 SNEGSKA (reference sequence). This CDR3 has 15 amino acids. The CDR3 sequence: CSARDGAGTHHEQYF.

CDR3: CASIPGPGANVLTF. The chain has TRBV5-1 and TRBJ2-6. Germline V gene sequence: CDR1 SGHRS, CDR2 YFSETQ. This CDR3 has 14 amino acids.

The chain couples TRBV19 to TRBJ1-2. CDR1 is LNHDA, CDR2 SQIVND, per germline (reference sequence). CDR3 size: 12 residues. The CDR3 is CASTARGEGYTF.

The gene calls are TRBV20-1 and TRBJ2-7; TCRdb gives TRBD2 as the D gene, but with no DNA this cannot be confirmed. The CDR3 runs 13 residues. Germline-derived CDR1 and CDR2 are DFQATT and SNEGSKA (reference sequence). CDR3 region: CSASSGFSYEQYF.

This chain connects TRBV7-2 to TRBJ2-1; lacking DNA, the TRBD2 call made by TCRdb goes unchecked. This CDR3 is built from 14 residues. Germline-derived CDR1 and CDR2 are SGHTA and FQGNSA. The CDR3 here is CASSPGLRNNEQFF.

The chain has TRBV19 and TRBJ1-1; the TRBD1 assignment by TCRdb is unverifiable without DNA. This CDR3 is built from 15 residues. From germline, CDR1 is LNHDA and CDR2 SQIVND (reference sequence). CDR3 residues: CASSTSDRGNTEAFF.

This chain joins TRBV28 and TRBJ1-5; TCRdb selects TRBD1, and the lack of DNA leaves this call unchecked. The germline gives CDR1 MDHEN, CDR2 SYDVKM. This CDR3 is built from 14 residues. The CDR3 region is CASTPGGIDQPQHF.

The chain is built from TRBV6-5 and TRBJ2-1; without DNA, the TCRdb call of TRBD1 cannot be checked. This CDR3 contains 18 residues. Germline CDR1 and CDR2: MNHEY and SVGAGI. The CDR3 spells CASSYSVFGGGSLDEQFF.

This chain links TRBV12-3 or TRBV12-4 with TRBJ1-1; TCRdb gives TRBD1 as the D gene, but with no DNA this cannot be confirmed. The CDR3 totals 14 residues. The CDR3 sequence is CASSPRQTSTEAFF.

The chain joins TRBV7-9 to TRBJ2-4. CDR1 and CDR2 (germline): SEHNR, FQNEAQ (reference sequence). CDR3 length: 11 amino acids. The CDR3 loop is CASSLTDIQYF.

The rearrangement joins TRBV28 to TRBJ2-5. The CDR3 is 14 amino acids. Germline CDR1 reads MDHEN; CDR2 reads SYDVKM. The CDR3 loop is CASSFGVVEETQYF. The variable domain in full, completed from reference TRBV28 and TRBJ2-5, reads DVKVTQSSRYLVKRTGEKVFLECVQDMDHENMFWYRQDPGLGLRLIYFSYDVKMKEKGDIPEGYSVSREKKERFSLILESASTNQTSMYLCASSFGVVEETQYFGPGTRLLVL.

The chain links TRBV11-2 to TRBJ1-1. The CDR3 is 15 amino acids. Germline V lookup: CDR1 SGHAT, CDR2 FQNNGV. The CDR3 reads CASSLEGIRNTEAFF. The full variable domain, rest sourced from reference TRBV11-2 and TRBJ1-1, is EAGVAQSPRYKIIEKRQSVAFWCNPISGHATLYWYQQILGQGPKLLIQFQNNGVVDDSQLPKDRFSAERLKGVDSTLKIQPAKLEDSAVYLCASSLEGIRNTEAFFGQGTRLTVV.

The chain employs TRBV5-1 and TRBJ2-1; the D call from TCRdb, TRBD2, cannot be confirmed without DNA. The germline CDR1 and CDR2 sequences are SGHRS and YFSETQ. The CDR3 loop spans 15 amino acids. CDR3 protein: CASSLLRGVYNEQFF.

This sequence joins TRBV7-8 and TRBJ2-7. This CDR3 has 15 residues. Germline V lookup: CDR1 SGHVS, CDR2 FQNEAQ. Here the CDR3 reads CASSLEFRSTYEQYF.

The gene calls are TRBV9 and TRBJ2-3; no DNA is available, so the TRBD1 call from TCRdb remains unchecked. This CDR3 comprises 18 residues. Germline CDR1 is SGDLS and CDR2 is YYNGEE. The CDR3 loop reads CASSVASGQGYGTDTQYF.

This chain connects TRBV10-3 to TRBJ1-5. The CDR3 has 16 residues. Germline V gives CDR1 ENHRY, CDR2 SYGVKD. The CDR3 protein is CAISESGLHGEQPQHF.

CDR3 residues: CASSLASTNEQYF. The gene calls are TRBV7-2 and TRBJ2-7. Germline CDR1 is SGHTA and CDR2 is FQGNSA. The CDR3 extends over 13 amino acids.

V gene TRBV7-6 combines with J gene TRBJ2-2. CDR1 is SGHVS and CDR2 is FNYEAQ in the germline V gene. The CDR3 length is 12 residues. The CDR3 sequence: CASSLKTGELFF.